The clone carrying this T cell receptor beta chain came up many times. Antigen specificity is unknown. TCRdb redid the calling of the 5' RACE reads with MiXCR, one entry per CDR3 protein. The sample yields 250,000 or so distinct CDR3 sequences, approximately 3.8% seen once. CDR3 size: 14 residues. Germline lookup yields CDR1 MDHEN and CDR2 SYDVKM. J gave up 5 bases and V 4 bases, and 3 bases lay outside the gene matches. This specimen belongs to a study of T cells after yellow fever vaccination. Study results and caveats: Contamination by abundant bulk-population clonotypes could be present in FACS-sorted repertoires.

The genes are TRBV28 and TRBJ1-5, with TRBD1 matching 9 bases. The sample was PBMCs, taken 15 days after the yellow fever booster vaccination. This sequence was found in a man between 18 and 35 years old who received the YFV17D yellow fever vaccine. CDR3 nucleotides: TGTGCCAGCAGTTCCGGGACAGGGCATCAGCCCCAGCATTTT. It translates to CASSSGTGHQPQHF.